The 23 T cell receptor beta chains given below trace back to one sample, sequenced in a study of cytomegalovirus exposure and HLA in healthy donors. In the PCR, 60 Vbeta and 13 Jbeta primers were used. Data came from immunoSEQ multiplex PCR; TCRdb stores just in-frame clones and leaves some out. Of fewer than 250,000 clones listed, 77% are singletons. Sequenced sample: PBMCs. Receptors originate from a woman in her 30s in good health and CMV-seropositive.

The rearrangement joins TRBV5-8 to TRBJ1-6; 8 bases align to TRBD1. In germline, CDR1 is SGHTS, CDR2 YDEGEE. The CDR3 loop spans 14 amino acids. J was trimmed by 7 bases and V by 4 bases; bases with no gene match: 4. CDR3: CASSPGTGNSPLHF. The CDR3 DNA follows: TGTGCCAGCAGCCCCGGGACAGGCAATTCACCCCTCCACTTT. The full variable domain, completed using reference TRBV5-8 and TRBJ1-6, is EAGVTQSPTHLIKTRGQQATLRCSPISGHTSVYWYQQALGLGLQFLLWYDEGEERNRGNFPPRFSGRQFPNYSSELNVNALELEDSALYLCASSPGTGNSPLHFGNGTRLTVT.

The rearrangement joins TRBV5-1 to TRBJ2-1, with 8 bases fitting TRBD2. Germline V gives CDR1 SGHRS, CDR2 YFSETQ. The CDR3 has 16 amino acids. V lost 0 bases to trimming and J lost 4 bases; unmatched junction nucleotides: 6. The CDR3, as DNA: TGCGCCAGCAGCTTGGACCCCGGGACTAGGTACAATGAGCAGTTCTTC. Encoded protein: CASSLDPGTRYNEQFF. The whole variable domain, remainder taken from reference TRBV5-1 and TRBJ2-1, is KAGVTQTPRYLIKTRGQQVTLSCSPISGHRSVSWYQQTPGQGLQFLFEYFSETQRNKGNFPGRFSGRQFSNSRSEMNVSTLELGDSALYLCASSLDPGTRYNEQFFGPGTRLTVL.

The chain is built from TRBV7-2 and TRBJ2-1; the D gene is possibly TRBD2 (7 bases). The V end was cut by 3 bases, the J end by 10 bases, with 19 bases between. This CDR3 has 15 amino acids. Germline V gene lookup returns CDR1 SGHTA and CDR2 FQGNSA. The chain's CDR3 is CASSLGGPYNQEQFF. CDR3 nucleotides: TGTGCCAGCAGCTTGGGGGGGCCATATAATCAAGAGCAGTTCTTC.

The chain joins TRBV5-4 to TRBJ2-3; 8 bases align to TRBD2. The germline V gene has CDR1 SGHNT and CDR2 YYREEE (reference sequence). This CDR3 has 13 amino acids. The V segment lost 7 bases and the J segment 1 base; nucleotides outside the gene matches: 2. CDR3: CASRGGRTDTQYF. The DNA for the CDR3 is TGTGCCAGCCGGGGGGGCCGCACAGATACGCAGTATTTT.

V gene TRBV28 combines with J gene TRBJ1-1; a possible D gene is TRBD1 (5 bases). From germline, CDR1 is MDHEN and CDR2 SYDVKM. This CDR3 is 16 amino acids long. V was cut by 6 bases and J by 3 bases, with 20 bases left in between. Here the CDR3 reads CASSSLTPTVDTEAFF. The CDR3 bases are TGTGCCAGCAGCTCCCTGACCCCGACAGTCGACACTGAAGCTTTCTTT.

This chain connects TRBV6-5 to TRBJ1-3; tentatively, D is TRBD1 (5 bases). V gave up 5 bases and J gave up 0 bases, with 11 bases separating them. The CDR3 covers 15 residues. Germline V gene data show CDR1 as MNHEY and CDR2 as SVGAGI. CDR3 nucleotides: TGTGCCAGCAGTCCAGGGTGGCCCTCTGGAAACACCATATATTTT. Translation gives CASSPGWPSGNTIYF.

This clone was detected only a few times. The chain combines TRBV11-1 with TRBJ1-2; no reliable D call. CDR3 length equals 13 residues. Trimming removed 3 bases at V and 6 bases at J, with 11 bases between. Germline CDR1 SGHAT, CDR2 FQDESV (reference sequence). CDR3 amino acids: CASSFSGSDGYTF. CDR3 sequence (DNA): TGTGCCAGCAGCTTCTCCGGGTCGGATGGCTACACCTTC.

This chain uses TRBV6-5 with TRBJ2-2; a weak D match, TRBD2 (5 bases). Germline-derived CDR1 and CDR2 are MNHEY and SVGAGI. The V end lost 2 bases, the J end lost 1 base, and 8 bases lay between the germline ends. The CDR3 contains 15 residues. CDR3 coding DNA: TGTGCCAGCAGTTACCGGGAATGGAACACCGGGGAGCTGTTTTTT. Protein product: CASSYREWNTGELFF.

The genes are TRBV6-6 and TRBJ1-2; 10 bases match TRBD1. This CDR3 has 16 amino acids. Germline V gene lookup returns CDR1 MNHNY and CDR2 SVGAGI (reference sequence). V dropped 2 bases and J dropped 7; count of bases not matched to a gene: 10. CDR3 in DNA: TGTGCCAGCAGTTACGGGACAGGGGTTTCCCTGGGTGGCTACACCTTC. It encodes CASSYGTGVSLGGYTF.

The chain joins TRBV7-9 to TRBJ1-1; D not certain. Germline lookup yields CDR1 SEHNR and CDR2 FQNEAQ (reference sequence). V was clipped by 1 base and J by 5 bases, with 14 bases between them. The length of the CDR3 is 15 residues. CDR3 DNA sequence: TGTGCCAGCAGCTTAGTTGATGGGGAGGCGACTGAAGCTTTCTTT. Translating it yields CASSLVDGEATEAFF.

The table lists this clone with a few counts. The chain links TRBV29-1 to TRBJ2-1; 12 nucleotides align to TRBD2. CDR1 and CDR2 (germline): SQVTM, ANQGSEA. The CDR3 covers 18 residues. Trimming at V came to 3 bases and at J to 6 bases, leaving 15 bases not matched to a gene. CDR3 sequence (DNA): TGCAGCGTTGAGAAATTAGGGCTAGCGGGAGGGCTCGGCAATGAGCAGTTCTTC. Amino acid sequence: CSVEKLGLAGGLGNEQFF.

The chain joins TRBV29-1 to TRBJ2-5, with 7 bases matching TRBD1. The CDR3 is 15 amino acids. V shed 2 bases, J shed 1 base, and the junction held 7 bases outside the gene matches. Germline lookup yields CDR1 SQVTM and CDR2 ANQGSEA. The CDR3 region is CSVEPKGQPQETQYF. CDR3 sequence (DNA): TGCAGCGTTGAACCGAAGGGACAGCCCCAAGAGACCCAGTACTTC.

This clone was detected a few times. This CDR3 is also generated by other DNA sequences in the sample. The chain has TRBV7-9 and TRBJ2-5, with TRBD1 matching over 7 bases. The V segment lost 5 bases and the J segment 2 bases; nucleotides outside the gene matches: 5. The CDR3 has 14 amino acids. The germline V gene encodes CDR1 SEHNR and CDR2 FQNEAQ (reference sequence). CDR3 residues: CASSPQTGQETQYF. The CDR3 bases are TGTGCCAGCAGCCCCCAGACAGGGCAAGAGACCCAGTACTTC. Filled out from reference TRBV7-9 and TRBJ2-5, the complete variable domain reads DTGVSQNPRHKITKRGQNVTFRCDPISEHNRLYWYRQTLGQGPEFLTYFQNEAQLEKSRLLSDRFSAERPKGSFSTLEIQRTEQGDSAMYLCASSPQTGQETQYFGPGTRLLVL.

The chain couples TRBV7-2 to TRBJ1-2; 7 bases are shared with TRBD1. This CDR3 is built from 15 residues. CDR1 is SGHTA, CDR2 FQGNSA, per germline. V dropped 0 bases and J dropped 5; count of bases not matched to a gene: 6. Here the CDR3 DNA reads TGTGCCAGCAGCTTAGCTACAGGGGTTACTTATGGCTACACCTTC. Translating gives CASSLATGVTYGYTF.

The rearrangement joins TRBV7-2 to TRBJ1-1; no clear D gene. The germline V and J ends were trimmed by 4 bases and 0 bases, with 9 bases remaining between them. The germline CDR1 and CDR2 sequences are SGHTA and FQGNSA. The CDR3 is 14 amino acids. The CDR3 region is CASSSNTVNTEAFF. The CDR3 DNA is TGTGCCAGCAGCTCAAATACGGTGAACACTGAAGCTTTCTTT.

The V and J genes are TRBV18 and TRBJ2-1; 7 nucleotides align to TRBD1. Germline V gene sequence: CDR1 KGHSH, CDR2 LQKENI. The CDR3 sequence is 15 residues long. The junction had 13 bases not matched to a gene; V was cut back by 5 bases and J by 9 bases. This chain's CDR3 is CASSELRQGVGEQFF. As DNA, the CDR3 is TGTGCCAGCTCAGAACTCAGGCAGGGGGTTGGTGAGCAGTTCTTC.

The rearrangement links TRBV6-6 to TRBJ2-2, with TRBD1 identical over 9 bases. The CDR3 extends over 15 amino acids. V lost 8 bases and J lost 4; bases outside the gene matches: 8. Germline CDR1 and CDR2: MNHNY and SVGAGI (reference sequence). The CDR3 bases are TGTGCCAGCCAACCAGACAGGGGGGGCACCGGGGAGCTGTTTTTT. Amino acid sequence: CASQPDRGGTGELFF.

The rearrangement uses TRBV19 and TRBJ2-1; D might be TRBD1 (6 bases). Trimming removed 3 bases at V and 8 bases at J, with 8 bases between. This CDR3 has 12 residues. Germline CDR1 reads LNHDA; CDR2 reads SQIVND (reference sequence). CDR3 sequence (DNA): TGTGCCAGTAGTATCAGACAGGATGAGCAGTTCTTC. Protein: CASSIRQDEQFF.

The CDR3 loop is CASSLDRGTDTQYF. CDR3 coding DNA: TGTGCCAGCAGCCTGGACAGGGGGACAGATACGCAGTATTTT. The chain carries TRBV5-5 and TRBJ2-3; TRBD1 agrees at 10 bases. This CDR3 has 14 residues. Unmatched junction bases numbered 2, after V lost 4 bases and J lost 3 bases. CDR1 and CDR2 from the germline V gene are SGHKS and YYEKEE (reference sequence). Complete variable domain (other parts from reference TRBV5-5 and TRBJ2-3): DAGVTQSPTHLIKTRGQQVTLRCSPISGHKSVSWYQQVLGQGPQFIFQYYEKEERGRGNFPDRFSARQFPNYSSELNVNALLLGDSALYLCASSLDRGTDTQYFGPGTRLTVL.

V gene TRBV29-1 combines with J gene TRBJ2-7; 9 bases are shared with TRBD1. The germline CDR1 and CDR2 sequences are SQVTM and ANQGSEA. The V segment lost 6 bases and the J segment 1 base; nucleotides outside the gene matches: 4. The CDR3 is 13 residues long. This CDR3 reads CSVGTGNSYEQYF. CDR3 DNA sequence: TGCAGCGTGGGGACAGGGAATTCCTACGAGCAGTACTTC.

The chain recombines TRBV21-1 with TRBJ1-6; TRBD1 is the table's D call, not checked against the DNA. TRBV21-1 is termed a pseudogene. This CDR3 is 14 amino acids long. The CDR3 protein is CASSKTEANSPLHF. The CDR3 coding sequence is TGTGCCAGCAGCAAGACAGAGGCGAATTCACCCCTCCACTTT.

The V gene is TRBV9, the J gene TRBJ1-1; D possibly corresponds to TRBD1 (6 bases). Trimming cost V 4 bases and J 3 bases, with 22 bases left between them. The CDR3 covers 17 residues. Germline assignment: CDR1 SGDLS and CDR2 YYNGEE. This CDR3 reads CASSTPRDKEWDTEAFF. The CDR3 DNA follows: TGTGCCAGCAGCACACCCCGGGACAAGGAATGGGACACTGAAGCTTTCTTT.

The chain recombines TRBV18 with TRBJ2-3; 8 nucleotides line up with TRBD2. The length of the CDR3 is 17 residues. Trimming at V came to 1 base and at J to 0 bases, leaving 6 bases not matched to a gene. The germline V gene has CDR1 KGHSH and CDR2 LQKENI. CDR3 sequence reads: CASSPLSLAGSTDTQYF. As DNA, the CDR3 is TGTGCCAGCTCACCACTATCGTTAGCGGGGAGCACAGATACGCAGTATTTT.